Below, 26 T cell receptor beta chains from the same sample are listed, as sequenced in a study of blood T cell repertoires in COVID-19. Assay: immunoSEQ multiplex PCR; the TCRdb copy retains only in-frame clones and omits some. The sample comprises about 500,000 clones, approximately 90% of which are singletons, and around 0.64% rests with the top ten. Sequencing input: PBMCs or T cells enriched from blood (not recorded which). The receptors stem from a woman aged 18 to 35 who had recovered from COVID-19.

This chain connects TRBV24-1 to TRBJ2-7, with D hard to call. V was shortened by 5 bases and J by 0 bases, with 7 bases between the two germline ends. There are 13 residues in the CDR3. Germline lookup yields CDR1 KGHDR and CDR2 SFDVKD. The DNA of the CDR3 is TGTGCCACCAGTGGAGAGATCTCCTACGAGCAGTACTTC. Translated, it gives CATSGEISYEQYF.

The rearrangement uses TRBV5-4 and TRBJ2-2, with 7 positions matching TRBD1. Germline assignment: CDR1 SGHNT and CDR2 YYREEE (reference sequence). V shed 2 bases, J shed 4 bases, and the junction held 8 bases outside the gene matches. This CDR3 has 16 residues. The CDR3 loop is CASSLKMWDSTGELFF. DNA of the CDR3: TGTGCCAGCAGCTTAAAGATGTGGGACAGCACCGGGGAGCTGTTTTTT.

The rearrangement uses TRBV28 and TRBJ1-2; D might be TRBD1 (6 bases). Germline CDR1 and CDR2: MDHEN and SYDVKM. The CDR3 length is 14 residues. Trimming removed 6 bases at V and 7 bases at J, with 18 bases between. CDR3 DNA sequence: TGTGCCAGCAGACCCGGGAACAGGGAGGGTGGCTACACCTTC. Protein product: CASRPGNREGGYTF.

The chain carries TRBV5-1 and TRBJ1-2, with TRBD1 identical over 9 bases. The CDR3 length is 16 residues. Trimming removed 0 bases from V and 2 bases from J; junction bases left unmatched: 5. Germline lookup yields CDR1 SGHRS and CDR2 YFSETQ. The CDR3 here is CASSLGTDRGNYGYTF. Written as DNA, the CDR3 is TGCGCCAGCAGCTTGGGGACGGACAGGGGCAACTATGGCTACACCTTC.

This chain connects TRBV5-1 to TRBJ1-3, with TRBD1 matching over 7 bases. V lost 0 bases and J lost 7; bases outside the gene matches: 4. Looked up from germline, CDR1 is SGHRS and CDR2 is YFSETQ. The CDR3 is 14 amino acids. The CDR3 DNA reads TGCGCCAGCAGCTTGGGACAGGGAGACAACACCATATATTTT. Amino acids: CASSLGQGDNTIYF.

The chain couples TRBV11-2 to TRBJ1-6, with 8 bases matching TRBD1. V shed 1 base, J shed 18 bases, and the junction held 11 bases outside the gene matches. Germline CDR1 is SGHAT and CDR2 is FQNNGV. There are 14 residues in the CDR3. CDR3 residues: CASSLVTGAKGSHF. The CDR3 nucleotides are TGTGCCAGCAGCTTAGTGACAGGGGCTAAAGGCTCCCACTTT.

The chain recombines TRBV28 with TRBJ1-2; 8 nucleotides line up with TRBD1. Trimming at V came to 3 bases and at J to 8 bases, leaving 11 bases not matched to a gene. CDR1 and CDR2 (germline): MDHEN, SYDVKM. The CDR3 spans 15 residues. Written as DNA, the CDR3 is TGTGCCAGCAGTTTGCCGGACAGGGTAGAGAAAGGCTACACCTTC. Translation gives CASSLPDRVEKGYTF.

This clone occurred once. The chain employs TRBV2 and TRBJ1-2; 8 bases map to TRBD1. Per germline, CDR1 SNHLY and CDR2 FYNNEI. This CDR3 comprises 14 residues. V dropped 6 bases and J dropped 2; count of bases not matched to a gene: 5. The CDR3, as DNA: TGTGCCAGCAGCGCGGACAGGGTGAACTATGGCTACACCTTC. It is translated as CASSADRVNYGYTF.

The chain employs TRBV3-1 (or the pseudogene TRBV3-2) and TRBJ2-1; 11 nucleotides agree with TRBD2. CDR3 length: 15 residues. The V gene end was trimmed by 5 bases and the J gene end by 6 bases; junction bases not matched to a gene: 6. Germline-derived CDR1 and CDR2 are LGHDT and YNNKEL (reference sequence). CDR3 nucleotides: TGTGCCAGCAGCTCCGGGACTAGCGGAGGCAATGAGCAGTTCTTC. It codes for CASSSGTSGGNEQFF.

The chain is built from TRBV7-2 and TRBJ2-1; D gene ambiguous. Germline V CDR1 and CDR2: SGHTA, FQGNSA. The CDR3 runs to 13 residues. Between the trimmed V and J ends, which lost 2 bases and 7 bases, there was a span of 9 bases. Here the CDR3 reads CASSLTSRNEQFF. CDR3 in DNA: TGTGCCAGCAGCTTAACTTCTAGGAATGAGCAGTTCTTC.

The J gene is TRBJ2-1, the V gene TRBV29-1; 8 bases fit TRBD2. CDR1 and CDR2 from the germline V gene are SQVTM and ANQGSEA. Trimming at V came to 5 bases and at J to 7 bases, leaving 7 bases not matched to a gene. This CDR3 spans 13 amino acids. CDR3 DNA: TGCAGCGTTACTAGCGGTCAACTAAATGAGCAGTTCTTC. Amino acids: CSVTSGQLNEQFF.

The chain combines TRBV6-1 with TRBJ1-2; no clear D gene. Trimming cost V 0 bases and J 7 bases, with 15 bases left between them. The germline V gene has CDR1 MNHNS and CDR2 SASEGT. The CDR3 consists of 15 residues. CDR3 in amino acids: CASSEAHAAGSGYTF. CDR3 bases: TGTGCCAGCAGTGAAGCGCACGCGGCCGGGTCTGGCTACACCTTC.

CDR3 residues: CASSRDRGSRETQYF. CDR3 bases: TGCGCCAGCAGCCGGGACAGGGGGAGTCGGGAGACCCAGTACTTC. The V gene is TRBV5-1, the J gene TRBJ2-5; TRBD1 agrees at 11 bases. The CDR3 is 15 amino acids. Germline V gene data show CDR1 as SGHRS and CDR2 as YFSETQ. The ends lost 4 bases at V and 5 bases at J; junction bases unmatched: 7. Combining the CDR3 with reference TRBV5-1 and TRBJ2-5 gives the whole variable domain KAGVTQTPRYLIKTRGQQVTLSCSPISGHRSVSWYQQTPGQGLQFLFEYFSETQRNKGNFPGRFSGRQFSNSRSEMNVSTLELGDSALYLCASSRDRGSRETQYFGPGTRLLVL.

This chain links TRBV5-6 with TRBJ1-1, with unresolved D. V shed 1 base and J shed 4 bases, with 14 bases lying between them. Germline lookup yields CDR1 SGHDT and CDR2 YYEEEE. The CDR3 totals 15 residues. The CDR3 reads CASSLPLGGSTEAFF. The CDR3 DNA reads TGTGCCAGCAGCTTGCCCCTTGGTGGGAGCACTGAAGCTTTCTTT.

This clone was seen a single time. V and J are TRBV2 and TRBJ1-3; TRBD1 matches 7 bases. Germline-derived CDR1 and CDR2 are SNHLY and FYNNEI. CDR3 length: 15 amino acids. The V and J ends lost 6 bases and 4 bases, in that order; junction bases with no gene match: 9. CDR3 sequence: CASRATGDGGNTIYF. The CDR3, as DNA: TGTGCCAGCAGGGCCACAGGGGATGGCGGAAACACCATATATTTT.

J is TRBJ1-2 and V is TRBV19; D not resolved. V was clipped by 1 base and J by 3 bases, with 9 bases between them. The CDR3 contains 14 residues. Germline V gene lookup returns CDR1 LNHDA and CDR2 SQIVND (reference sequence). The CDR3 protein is CASSIVVEDYGYTF. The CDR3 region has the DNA TGTGCCAGTAGTATAGTAGTAGAGGACTATGGCTACACCTTC.

In nucleotides, the CDR3 is TGTGCCAGCGCCTCAGAAGGGGTGGGAGAGACCCAGTACTTC. This codes for CASASEGVGETQYF. The chain couples TRBV7-3 to TRBJ2-5; D is possibly TRBD1 (5 bases). V was shortened by 8 bases and J by 4 bases, with 17 bases between the two germline ends. The CDR3 runs 14 residues. From germline, CDR1 is SGHTA and CDR2 FQGTGA.

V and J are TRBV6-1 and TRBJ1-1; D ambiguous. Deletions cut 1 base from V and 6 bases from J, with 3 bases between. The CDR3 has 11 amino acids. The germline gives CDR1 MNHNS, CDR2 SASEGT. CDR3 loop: CASSEGPEAFF. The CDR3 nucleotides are TGTGCCAGCAGTGAAGGGCCTGAAGCTTTCTTT.

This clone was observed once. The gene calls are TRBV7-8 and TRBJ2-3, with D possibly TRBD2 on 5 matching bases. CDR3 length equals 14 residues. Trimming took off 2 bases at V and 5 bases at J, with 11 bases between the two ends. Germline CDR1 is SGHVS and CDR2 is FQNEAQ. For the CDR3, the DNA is TGTGCCAGCAGCTTAAATTTAGCGCGAGATACGCAGTATTTT. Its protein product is CASSLNLARDTQYF.

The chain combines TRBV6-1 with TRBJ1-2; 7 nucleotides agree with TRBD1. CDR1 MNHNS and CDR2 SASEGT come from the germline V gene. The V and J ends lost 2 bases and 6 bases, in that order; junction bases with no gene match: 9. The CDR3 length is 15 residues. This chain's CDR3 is CASSEKGAGMDGYTF. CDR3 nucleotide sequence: TGTGCCAGCAGTGAAAAGGGGGCGGGGATGGATGGCTACACCTTC.

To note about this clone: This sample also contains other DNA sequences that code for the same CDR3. The CDR3 DNA follows: TGTGCCAGCAGTTTAGTAGGAGGAGGGGAGCTGTTTTTT. This translates into CASSLVGGGELFF. The chain couples TRBV12-3 or TRBV12-4 to TRBJ2-2, with D possibly matching TRBD2 (5 bases). V was cut by 1 base and J by 8 bases, with 8 bases left in between. The CDR3 covers 13 residues.

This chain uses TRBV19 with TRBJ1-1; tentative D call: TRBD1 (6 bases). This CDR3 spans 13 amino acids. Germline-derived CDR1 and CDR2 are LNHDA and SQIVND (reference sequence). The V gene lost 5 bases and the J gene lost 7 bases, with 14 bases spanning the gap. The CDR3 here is CASSLVKDSEAFF. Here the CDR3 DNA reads TGTGCCAGTAGTTTAGTCAAGGACAGTGAAGCTTTCTTT. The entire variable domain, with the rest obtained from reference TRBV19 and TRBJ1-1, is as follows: DGGITQSPKYLFRKEGQNVTLSCEQNLNHDAMYWYRQDPGQGLRLIYYSQIVNDFQKGDIAEGYSVSREKKESFPLTVTSAQKNPTAFYLCASSLVKDSEAFFGQGTRLTVV.

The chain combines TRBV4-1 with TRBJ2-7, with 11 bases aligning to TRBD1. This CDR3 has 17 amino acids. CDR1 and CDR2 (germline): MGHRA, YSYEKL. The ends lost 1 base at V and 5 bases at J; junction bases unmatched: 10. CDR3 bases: TGCGCCAGCAGCCAAGTCCTGATGGGACAGGGGGAAGACGAGCAGTACTTC. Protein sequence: CASSQVLMGQGEDEQYF.

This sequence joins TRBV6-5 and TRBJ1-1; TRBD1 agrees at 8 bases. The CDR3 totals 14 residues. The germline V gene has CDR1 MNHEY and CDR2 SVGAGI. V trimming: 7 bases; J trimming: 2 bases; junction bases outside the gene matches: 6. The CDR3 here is CASKDRAQNTEAFF. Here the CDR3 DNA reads TGTGCCAGCAAGGACAGGGCCCAAAACACTGAAGCTTTCTTT.

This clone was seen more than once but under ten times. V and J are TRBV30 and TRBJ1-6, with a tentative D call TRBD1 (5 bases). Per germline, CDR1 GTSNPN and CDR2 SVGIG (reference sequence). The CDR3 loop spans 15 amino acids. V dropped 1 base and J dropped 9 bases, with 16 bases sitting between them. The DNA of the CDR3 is TGTGCCTGGAGTGGGTTAGGGACTCGTGGTTCACCCCTCCACTTT. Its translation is CAWSGLGTRGSPLHF.

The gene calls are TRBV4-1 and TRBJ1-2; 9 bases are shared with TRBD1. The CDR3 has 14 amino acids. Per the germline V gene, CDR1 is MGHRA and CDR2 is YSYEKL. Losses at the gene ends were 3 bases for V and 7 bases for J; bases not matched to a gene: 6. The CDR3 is CASSHLQGAGGYTF. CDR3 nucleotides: TGCGCCAGCAGCCACCTACAGGGGGCAGGTGGCTACACCTTC.